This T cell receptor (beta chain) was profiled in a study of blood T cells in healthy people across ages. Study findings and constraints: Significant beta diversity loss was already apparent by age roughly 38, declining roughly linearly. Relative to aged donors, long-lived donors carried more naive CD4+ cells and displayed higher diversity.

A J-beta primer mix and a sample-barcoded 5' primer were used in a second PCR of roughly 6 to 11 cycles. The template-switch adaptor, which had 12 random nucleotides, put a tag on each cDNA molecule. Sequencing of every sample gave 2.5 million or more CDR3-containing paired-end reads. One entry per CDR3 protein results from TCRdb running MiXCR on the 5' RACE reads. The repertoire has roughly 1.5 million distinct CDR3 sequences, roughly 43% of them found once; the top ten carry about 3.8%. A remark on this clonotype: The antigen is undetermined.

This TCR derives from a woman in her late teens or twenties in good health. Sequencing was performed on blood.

CDR3 bases: TGTGCCAGCAGCGCCTCAGGGGGCGCAGGCTATGGCTACACCTTC. Translated: CASSASGGAGYGYTF. The rearrangement uses TRBV7-9 and TRBJ1-2; 8 bases match TRBD1. The CDR3 is 15 residues long. V was pared by 5 bases and J by 4 bases, with 9 bases of the junction left unmatched. Germline CDR1 reads SEHNR; CDR2 reads FQNEAQ (reference sequence).